The 4 T cell receptor beta chains reported below all come from one sample, sequenced in a study of T cell repertoires in cytomegalovirus infection. TCRdb passed the reads through MiXCR, listing each CDR3 protein once. The sample lists just over 450,000 distinct CDR3 sequences, roughly 43% seen once, with around 44% in the top ten. The antigens of these receptors remain unknown. Here the sequenced sample was cultured PBMCs, taken from culture after CMV antigen stimulation. The receptors were gathered from a human donor in good health (CMV status not recorded). Some clones in this sample may be carry-over from other donors' samples.

The chain employs TRBV18 and TRBJ2-5; 9 bases agree with TRBD2. The CDR3 sequence is 15 residues long. Germline V gene data show CDR1 as KGHSH and CDR2 as LQKENI. J lost 3 bases, V lost 2 bases, and 4 bases had no gene match. CDR3 residues: CASSPIAGAKETQYF. In nucleotides, the CDR3 is TGTGCCAGCTCACCAATAGCGGGGGCCAAAGAGACCCAGTACTTC.

This clonotype was counted at least ten times. J is TRBJ1-1 and V is TRBV7-8; D possibly corresponds to TRBD1 (5 bases). Per the germline V gene, CDR1 is SGHVS and CDR2 is FQNEAQ. This CDR3 is built from 16 residues. Trimming took 5 bases from V and 0 from J, leaving 16 bases between them. CDR3 protein: CASSTKAWTLNTEAFF. The CDR3 region has the DNA TGTGCCAGCAGCACCAAGGCATGGACATTGAACACTGAAGCTTTCTTT.

The chain joins TRBV7-9 to TRBJ2-5; D is ambiguous. Germline V CDR1 and CDR2: SEHNR, FQNEAQ (reference sequence). V was clipped by 0 bases and J by 5 bases, with 7 bases between them. This CDR3 spans 13 amino acids. The CDR3 bases are TGTGCCAGCAGCTTAGCTATGCTGGAGACCCAGTACTTC. It yields the protein CASSLAMLETQYF.

V gene TRBV11-3 combines with J gene TRBJ2-5; 7 nucleotides line up with TRBD1. V gave up 5 bases and J gave up 7 bases; unmatched junction bases: 10. From germline, CDR1 is SGHNT and CDR2 YENEEA. The CDR3 sequence is 14 residues long. The CDR3 DNA sequence: TGTGCCAGCAGCCTGGACAGGTCAAGAGGGACCCAGTACTTC. Its translation: CASSLDRSRGTQYF.